These T cell receptor beta chains were read from a single sample in a study of cytomegalovirus exposure and HLA in healthy donors. Generated by immunoSEQ multiplex PCR, the TCRdb table keeps only in-frame clones and is missing some. Here the sample spans 150,000 to 200,000 clones, 75% being singletons. The sample was PBMCs. The source of these receptors is a woman aged 40 to 50 in good health and CMV-seropositive. CDR3s include the opening cysteine and the closing phenylalanine or tryptophan. A D gene is named only where the DNA matches it firmly. For some rows the clone size is stated as once, few or many, or as a class when expanded; others skip it.

CDR3nt: TGTGCCAGCAGCGTAGTTGGGGACAGCCCCGAAAAACTGTTTTTT; CDR3aa: CASSVVGDSPEKLFF; len: 15; v_gene: TRBV9; d_gene: TRBD1; abundance: NA; j_gene: TRBJ1-4
CDR3nt: TGTGCCAGCAGCAAAGATGGTCGGGGGGGGATAAAGACCCAGTACTTC; CDR3aa: CASSKDGRGGIKTQYF; len: 16; v_gene: TRBV21-1; d_gene: NA; abundance: NA; j_gene: TRBJ2-5
CDR3nt: TGCAGTGTTGCCAGATCCTACGAGCAGTACTTC; CDR3aa: CSVARSYEQYF; len: 11; v_gene: TRBV20-1; d_gene: NA; abundance: NA; j_gene: TRBJ2-7
CDR3nt: TGTGCCAGCAGCCAAGCCGGGACAGGATCCAAAAATGAGCAGTTCTTC; CDR3aa: CASSQAGTGSKNEQFF; len: 16; v_gene: TRBV27; d_gene: TRBD1; abundance: once; j_gene: TRBJ2-1
CDR3nt: TGCGCCAGCAGCCAAGGGGGCAGTTTCTACGAGCAGTACTTC; CDR3aa: CASSQGGSFYEQYF; len: 14; v_gene: TRBV4-1; d_gene: NA; abundance: NA; j_gene: TRBJ2-7
CDR3nt: TGTGCCATCAGTGCCATGGGGGGGGGCACTTACGAGCAGTACTTC; CDR3aa: CAISAMGGGTYEQYF; len: 15; v_gene: TRBV10-3; d_gene: NA; abundance: NA; j_gene: TRBJ2-7
CDR3nt: TGTGCCAGTAGACAAGCAGCTCTCACCGGGGAGCTGTTTTTT; CDR3aa: CASRQAALTGELFF; len: 14; v_gene: TRBV6-1; d_gene: NA; abundance: NA; j_gene: TRBJ2-2
CDR3nt: TGTGCCAGCAGCTCTGGCGGTTTCAGCTCCTACGAGCAGTACTTC; CDR3aa: CASSSGGFSSYEQYF; len: 15; v_gene: TRBV7-2; d_gene: NA; abundance: NA; j_gene: TRBJ2-7
CDR3nt: TGTGCCAGCAGTTCCCCCTACGAGCGGGAGGGCACAGATACGCAGTATTTT; CDR3aa: CASSSPYEREGTDTQYF; len: 17; v_gene: TRBV27; d_gene: TRBD2; abundance: NA; j_gene: TRBJ2-3
CDR3nt: TGTGCCAGCAGCCTATATGGCCCGGGACAGGGCATCTACGAGCAGTACTTC; CDR3aa: CASSLYGPGQGIYEQYF; len: 17; v_gene: TRBV28; d_gene: TRBD1; abundance: NA; j_gene: TRBJ2-7
CDR3nt: TGCGCCAGCAGCTTGACCACTCCAAGTAGCGGGAGGCCTTTTTACGAGCAGTACTTC; CDR3aa: CASSLTTPSSGRPFYEQYF; len: 19; v_gene: TRBV5-1; d_gene: TRBD2; abundance: NA; j_gene: TRBJ2-7
CDR3nt: TGTGCCAGCAGTGAAGAGATGCTAGCGGGCCGAATGGGGGAGCAGTACTTC; CDR3aa: CASSEEMLAGRMGEQYF; len: 17; v_gene: TRBV6-1; d_gene: TRBD2; abundance: NA; j_gene: TRBJ2-7
CDR3nt: TGTGCCAGCAGTTTTACTCAGAACACCGGGGAGCTGTTTTTT; CDR3aa: CASSFTQNTGELFF; len: 14; v_gene: TRBV6-1; d_gene: NA; abundance: NA; j_gene: TRBJ2-2
CDR3nt: TGTGCCAGCAGCTCAACCAGACTAGCGGACAACTCCTACGAGCAGTACTTC; CDR3aa: CASSSTRLADNSYEQYF; len: 17; v_gene: TRBV7-9; d_gene: TRBD2; abundance: NA; j_gene: TRBJ2-7
CDR3nt: TGTGCCAGCAGCGTAGGAGATCCGGGGGTAGGTGGCTACACCTTC; CDR3aa: CASSVGDPGVGGYTF; len: 15; v_gene: TRBV9; d_gene: NA; abundance: NA; j_gene: TRBJ1-2
CDR3nt: TGTGCCAGCTCACGCCTAGGGGAGGCCGGCACTGAAGCTTTCTTT; CDR3aa: CASSRLGEAGTEAFF; len: 15; v_gene: TRBV18; d_gene: NA; abundance: NA; j_gene: TRBJ1-1
CDR3nt: TGCAGCGTGACTGACAGAGCCTACGAGCAGTACTTC; CDR3aa: CSVTDRAYEQYF; len: 12; v_gene: TRBV29-1; d_gene: NA; abundance: NA; j_gene: TRBJ2-7
CDR3nt: TGTGCCAGCAGGGGGGGGACTAGTGATTCCTATGGCTACACCTTC; CDR3aa: CASRGGTSDSYGYTF; len: 15; v_gene: TRBV6-1; d_gene: NA; abundance: NA; j_gene: TRBJ1-2
CDR3nt: TGTGCCAGCAGCATAGGGGGAGAAGCCTACGAGCAGTACTTC; CDR3aa: CASSIGGEAYEQYF; len: 14; v_gene: TRBV11-2; d_gene: NA; abundance: few; j_gene: TRBJ2-7
CDR3nt: TGCGCCAGCAGGTGGAGGGACTTGAGCTCCAATGAGCAGTTCTTC; CDR3aa: CASRWRDLSSNEQFF; len: 15; v_gene: TRBV5-1; d_gene: NA; abundance: NA; j_gene: TRBJ2-1
CDR3nt: TGTGCCAGCGGGGAGGGACACCCCGCGGGAGAGTCCTACGAGCAGTACTTC; CDR3aa: CASGEGHPAGESYEQYF; len: 17; v_gene: TRBV27; d_gene: NA; abundance: NA; j_gene: TRBJ2-7
CDR3nt: TGCAGCGTTGGCGACGGGGTCCGCTACGAGCAGTACTTC; CDR3aa: CSVGDGVRYEQYF; len: 13; v_gene: TRBV29-1; d_gene: NA; abundance: NA; j_gene: TRBJ2-7
CDR3nt: TGTGCCAGCAGTGCGGGACAGATGAACACTGAAGCTTTCTTT; CDR3aa: CASSAGQMNTEAFF; len: 14; v_gene: TRBV28; d_gene: TRBD1; abundance: NA; j_gene: TRBJ1-1
CDR3nt: TGTGCCAGCAAAAACCCCGGGGGGTCCTACAATGAGCAGTTCTTC; CDR3aa: CASKNPGGSYNEQFF; len: 15; v_gene: TRBV28; d_gene: TRBD2; abundance: few; j_gene: TRBJ2-1
CDR3nt: TGTGCCAGCAGGGGGGGACAGGGGGGGGCTGGCTACACCTTC; CDR3aa: CASRGGQGGAGYTF; len: 14; v_gene: TRBV2; d_gene: TRBD1; abundance: NA; j_gene: TRBJ1-2
CDR3nt: TGCGCCAGCAGCTTGTTCAGTCAAGAGACCCAGTACTTC; CDR3aa: CASSLFSQETQYF; len: 13; v_gene: TRBV5-1; d_gene: NA; abundance: NA; j_gene: TRBJ2-5
CDR3nt: TGTGCCAGCAGTGAGCCCGGGACGACTAGCGGGAGGCCTCGCTACAATGAGCAGTTCTTC; CDR3aa: CASSEPGTTSGRPRYNEQFF; len: 20; v_gene: TRBV2; d_gene: TRBD2; abundance: NA; j_gene: TRBJ2-1
CDR3nt: TGTGCCAGCAGCCCACGACAGGGGGCAAACACCGGGGAGCTGTTTTTT; CDR3aa: CASSPRQGANTGELFF; len: 16; v_gene: TRBV7-6; d_gene: TRBD1; abundance: NA; j_gene: TRBJ2-2
CDR3nt: TGTGCCAGCATCTTGAACACTGAAGCTTTCTTT; CDR3aa: CASILNTEAFF; len: 11; v_gene: TRBV28; d_gene: NA; abundance: NA; j_gene: TRBJ1-1
CDR3nt: TGTGCCAGCAGCTTATACAGGGGAGGAAACACTGAAGCTTTCTTT; CDR3aa: CASSLYRGGNTEAFF; len: 15; v_gene: TRBV6-6; d_gene: TRBD1; abundance: NA; j_gene: TRBJ1-1
CDR3nt: TGTGCCAGCAGTGACTCGAGACAGGCTTCCTATGGCTACACCTTC; CDR3aa: CASSDSRQASYGYTF; len: 15; v_gene: TRBV6-4; d_gene: NA; abundance: NA; j_gene: TRBJ1-2